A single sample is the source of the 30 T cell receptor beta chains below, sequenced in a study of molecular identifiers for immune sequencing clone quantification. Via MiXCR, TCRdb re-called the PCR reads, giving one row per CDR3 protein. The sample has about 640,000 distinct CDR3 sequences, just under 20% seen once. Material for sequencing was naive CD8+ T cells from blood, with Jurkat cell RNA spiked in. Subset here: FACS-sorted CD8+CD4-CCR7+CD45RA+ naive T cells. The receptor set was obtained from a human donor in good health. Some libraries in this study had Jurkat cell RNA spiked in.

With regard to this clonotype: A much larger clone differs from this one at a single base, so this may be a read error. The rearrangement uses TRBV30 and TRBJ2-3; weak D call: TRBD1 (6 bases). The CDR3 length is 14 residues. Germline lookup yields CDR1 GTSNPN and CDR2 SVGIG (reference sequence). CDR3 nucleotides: TGTACCTGGAGACAGGATACTAGCACAGATACGCAGTATTTT. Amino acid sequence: CTWRQDTSTDTQYF.

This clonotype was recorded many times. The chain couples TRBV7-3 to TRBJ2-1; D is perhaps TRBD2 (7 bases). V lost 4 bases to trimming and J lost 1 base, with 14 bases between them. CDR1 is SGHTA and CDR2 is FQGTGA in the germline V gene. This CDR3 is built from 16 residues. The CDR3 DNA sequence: TGTGCCAGCAGCTCGAATGGGGGGGCATCCTACAATGAGCAGTTCTTC. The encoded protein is CASSSNGGASYNEQFF.

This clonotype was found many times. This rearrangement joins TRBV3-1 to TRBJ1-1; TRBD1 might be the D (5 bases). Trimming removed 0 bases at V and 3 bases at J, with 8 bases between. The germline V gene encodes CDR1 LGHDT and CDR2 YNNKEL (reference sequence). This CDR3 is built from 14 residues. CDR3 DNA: TGTGCCAGCAGCCAAGATTGGGGCTACACTGAAGCTTTCTTT. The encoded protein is CASSQDWGYTEAFF.

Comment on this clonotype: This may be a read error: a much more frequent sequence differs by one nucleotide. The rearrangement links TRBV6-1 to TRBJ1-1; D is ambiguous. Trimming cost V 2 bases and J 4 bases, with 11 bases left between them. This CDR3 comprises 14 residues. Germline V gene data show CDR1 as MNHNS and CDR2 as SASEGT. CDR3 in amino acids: CASSEPHTSTEAFF. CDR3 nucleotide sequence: TGTGCCAGCAGTGAACCACATACGAGCACTGAAGCTTTCTTT.

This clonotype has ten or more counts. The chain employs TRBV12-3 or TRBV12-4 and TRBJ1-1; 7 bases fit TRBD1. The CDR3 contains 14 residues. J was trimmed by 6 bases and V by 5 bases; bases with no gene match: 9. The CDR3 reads CASSLPGQSAEAFF. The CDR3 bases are TGTGCCAGCAGTCTACCGGGACAGAGTGCTGAAGCTTTCTTT.

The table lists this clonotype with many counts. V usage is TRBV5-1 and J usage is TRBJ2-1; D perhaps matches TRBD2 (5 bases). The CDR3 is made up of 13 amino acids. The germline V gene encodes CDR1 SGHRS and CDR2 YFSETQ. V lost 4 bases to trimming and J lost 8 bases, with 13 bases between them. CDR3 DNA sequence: TGCGCCAGCAGCACGGGGTATGCGGATGAGCAGTTCTTC. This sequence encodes CASSTGYADEQFF. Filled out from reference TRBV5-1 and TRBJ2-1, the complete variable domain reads KAGVTQTPRYLIKTRGQQVTLSCSPISGHRSVSWYQQTPGQGLQFLFEYFSETQRNKGNFPGRFSGRQFSNSRSEMNVSTLELGDSALYLCASSTGYADEQFFGPGTRLTVL.

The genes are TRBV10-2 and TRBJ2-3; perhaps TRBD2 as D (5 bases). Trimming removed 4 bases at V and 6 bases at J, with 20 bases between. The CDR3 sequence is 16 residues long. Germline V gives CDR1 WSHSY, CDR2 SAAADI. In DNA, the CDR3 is TGCGCCAGCAGTGTTTTGGGGATCCCTGGCGGGGATACGCAGTATTTT. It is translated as CASSVLGIPGGDTQYF.

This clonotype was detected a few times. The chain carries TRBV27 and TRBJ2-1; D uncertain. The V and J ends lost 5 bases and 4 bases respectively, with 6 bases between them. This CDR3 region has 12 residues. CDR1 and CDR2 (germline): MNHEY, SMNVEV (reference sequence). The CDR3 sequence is CASSQIYNEQFF. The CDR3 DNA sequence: TGTGCCAGCAGTCAGATATACAATGAGCAGTTCTTC.

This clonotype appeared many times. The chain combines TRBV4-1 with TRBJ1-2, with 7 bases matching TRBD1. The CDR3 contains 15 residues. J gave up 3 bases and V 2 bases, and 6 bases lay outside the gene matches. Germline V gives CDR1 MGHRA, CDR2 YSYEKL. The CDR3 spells CASSQRQGDDYGYTF. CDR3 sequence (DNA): TGCGCCAGCAGCCAAAGACAGGGAGACGACTATGGCTACACCTTC.

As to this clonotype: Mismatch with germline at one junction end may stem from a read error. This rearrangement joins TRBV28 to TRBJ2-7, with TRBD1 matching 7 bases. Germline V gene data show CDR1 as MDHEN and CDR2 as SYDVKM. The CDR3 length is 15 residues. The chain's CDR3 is CACSLLRTGYYEQYF. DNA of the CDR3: TGTGCCTGCAGTTTACTCAGGACAGGATACTACGAGCAGTACTTC.

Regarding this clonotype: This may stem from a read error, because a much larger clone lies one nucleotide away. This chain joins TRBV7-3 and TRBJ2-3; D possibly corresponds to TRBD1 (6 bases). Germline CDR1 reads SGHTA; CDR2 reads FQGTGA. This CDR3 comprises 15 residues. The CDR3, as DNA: TGTGCCAGCAGCTTAAGGGACAACCCCACAGATACGCGGTATTTT. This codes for CASSLRDNPTDTRYF.

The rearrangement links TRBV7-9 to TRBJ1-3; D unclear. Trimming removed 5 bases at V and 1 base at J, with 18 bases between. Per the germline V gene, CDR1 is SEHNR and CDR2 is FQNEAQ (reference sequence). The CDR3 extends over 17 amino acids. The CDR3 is CASSPQLEVSSGNTIYF. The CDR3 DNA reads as TGTGCCAGCAGCCCCCAGTTGGAGGTGAGTTCTGGAAACACCATATATTTT.

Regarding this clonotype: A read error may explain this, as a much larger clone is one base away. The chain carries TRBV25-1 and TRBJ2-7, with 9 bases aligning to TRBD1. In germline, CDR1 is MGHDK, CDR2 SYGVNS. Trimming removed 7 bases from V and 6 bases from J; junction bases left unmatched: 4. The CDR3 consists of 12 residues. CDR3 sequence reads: CASNTGGREQYF. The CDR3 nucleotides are TGTGCCAGCAATACAGGGGGCCGCGAGCAGTACTTC.

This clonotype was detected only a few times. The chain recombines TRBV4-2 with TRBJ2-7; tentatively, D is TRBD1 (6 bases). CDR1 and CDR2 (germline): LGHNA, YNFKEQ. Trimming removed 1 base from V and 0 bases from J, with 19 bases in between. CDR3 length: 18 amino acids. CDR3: CASSQGYSGDRSSYEQYF. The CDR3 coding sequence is TGTGCCAGCAGCCAAGGATATTCTGGTGACAGGAGCTCCTACGAGCAGTACTTC.

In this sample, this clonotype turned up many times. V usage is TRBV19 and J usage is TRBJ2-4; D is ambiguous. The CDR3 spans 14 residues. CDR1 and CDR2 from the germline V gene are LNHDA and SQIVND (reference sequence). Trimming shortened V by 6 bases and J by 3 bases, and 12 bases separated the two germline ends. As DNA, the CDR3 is TGTGCCAGTAGCCCTACAGATTTCAAAAACATTCAGTACTTC. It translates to CASSPTDFKNIQYF.

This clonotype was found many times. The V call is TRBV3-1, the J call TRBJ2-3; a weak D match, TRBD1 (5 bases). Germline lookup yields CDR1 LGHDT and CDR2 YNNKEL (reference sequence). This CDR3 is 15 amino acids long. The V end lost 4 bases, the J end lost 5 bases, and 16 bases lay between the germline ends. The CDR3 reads CASSPRLQGEDTQYF. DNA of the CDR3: TGTGCCAGCAGCCCAAGGCTGCAGGGTGAAGATACGCAGTATTTT.

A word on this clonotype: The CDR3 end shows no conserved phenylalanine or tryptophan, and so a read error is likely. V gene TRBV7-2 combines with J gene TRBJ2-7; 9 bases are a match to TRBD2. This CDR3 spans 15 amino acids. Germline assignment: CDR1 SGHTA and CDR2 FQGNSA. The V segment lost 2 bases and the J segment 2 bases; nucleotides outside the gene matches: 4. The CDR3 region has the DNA TGTGCCAGCAGCTTATGGCCTAGCGGGACCTACGAGCAGTACCTC. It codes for CASSLWPSGTYEQYL.

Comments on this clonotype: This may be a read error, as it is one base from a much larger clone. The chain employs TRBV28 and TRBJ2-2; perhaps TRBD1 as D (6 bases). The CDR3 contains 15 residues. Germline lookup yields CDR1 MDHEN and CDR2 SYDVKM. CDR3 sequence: CASSTTGLNTGELSF. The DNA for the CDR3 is TGTGCCAGCAGTACGACAGGCTTGAACACCGGGGAGCTGTCTTTT.

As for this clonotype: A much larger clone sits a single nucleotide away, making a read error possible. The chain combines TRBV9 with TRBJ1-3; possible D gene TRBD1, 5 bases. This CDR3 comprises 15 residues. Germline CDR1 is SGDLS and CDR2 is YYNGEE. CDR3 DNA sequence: TGTGCCAGCAGCGCCACCGACAGCTCTGGAAACACCGTATATTTT. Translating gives CASSATDSSGNTVYF.

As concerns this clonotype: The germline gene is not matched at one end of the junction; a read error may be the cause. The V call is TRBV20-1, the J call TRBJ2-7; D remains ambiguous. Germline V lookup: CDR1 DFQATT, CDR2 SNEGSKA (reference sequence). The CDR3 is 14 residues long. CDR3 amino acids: CSASTGFSSYERYF. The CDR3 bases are TGCAGTGCTAGTACCGGATTCAGCTCCTACGAGCGGTACTTC.

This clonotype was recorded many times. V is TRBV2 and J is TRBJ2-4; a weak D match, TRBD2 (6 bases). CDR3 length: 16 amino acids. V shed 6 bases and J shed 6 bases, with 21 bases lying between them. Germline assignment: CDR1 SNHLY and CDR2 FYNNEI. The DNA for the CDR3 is TGTGCCAGCAGAACCATGTCGGGGGAGGCAGCAAACATTCAGTACTTC. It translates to CASRTMSGEAANIQYF.

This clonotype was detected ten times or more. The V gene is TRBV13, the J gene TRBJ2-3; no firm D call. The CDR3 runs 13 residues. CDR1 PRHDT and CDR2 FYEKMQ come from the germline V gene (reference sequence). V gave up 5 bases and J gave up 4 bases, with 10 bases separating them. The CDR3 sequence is CASSPVGADTQYF. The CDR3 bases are TGTGCCAGCAGCCCCGTTGGGGCAGATACGCAGTATTTT.

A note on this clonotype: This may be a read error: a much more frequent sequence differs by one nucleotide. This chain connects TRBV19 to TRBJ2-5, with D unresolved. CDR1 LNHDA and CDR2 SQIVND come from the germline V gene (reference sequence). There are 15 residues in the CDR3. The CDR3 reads CASSTTPVEVETLYF. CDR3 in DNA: TGTGCCAGTAGTACGACCCCTGTAGAAGTGGAGACCCTGTACTTC.

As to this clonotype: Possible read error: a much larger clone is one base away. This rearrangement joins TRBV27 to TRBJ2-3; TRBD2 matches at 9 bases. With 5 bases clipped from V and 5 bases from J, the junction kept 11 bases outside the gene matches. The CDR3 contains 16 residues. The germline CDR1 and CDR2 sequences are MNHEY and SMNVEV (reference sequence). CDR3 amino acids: CASSTRGAGGIDTQYF. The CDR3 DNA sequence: TGTGCCAGCAGTACCCGCGGGGCGGGAGGGATAGATACGCAGTATTTT.

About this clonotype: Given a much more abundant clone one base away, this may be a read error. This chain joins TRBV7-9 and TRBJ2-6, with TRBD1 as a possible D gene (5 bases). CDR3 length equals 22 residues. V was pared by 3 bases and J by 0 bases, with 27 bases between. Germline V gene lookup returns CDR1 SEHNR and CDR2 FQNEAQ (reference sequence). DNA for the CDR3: TGTGCCAGCAGCTTCTGCGGTTACGAAACAGGAAAAGACAGCTCTGGGGCCAACGTCCTGACTTTC. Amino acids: CASSFCGYETGKDSSGANVLTF.

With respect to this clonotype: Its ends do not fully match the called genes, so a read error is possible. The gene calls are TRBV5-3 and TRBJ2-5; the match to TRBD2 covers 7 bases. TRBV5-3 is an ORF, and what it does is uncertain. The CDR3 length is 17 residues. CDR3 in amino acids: CASSLGLAEPFQETQYF. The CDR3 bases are TGTGCCAGCAGCTTGGGGCTAGCGGAACCCTTCCAAGAGACCCAGTACTTC.

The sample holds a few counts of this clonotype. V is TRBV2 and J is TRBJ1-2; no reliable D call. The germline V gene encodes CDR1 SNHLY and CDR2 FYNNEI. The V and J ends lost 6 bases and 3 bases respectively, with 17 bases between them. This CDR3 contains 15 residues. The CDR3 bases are TGTGCCAGCAGAATATCATACGACGCGGACTATGGCTACACCTTC. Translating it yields CASRISYDADYGYTF.

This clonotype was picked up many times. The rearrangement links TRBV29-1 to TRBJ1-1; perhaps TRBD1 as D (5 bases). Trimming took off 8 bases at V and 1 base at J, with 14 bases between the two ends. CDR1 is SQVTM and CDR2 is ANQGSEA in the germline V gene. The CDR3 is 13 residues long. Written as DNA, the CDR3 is TGCAGCTCCGGGGAGGGACCGAACACTGAAGCTTTCTTT. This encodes CSSGEGPNTEAFF.

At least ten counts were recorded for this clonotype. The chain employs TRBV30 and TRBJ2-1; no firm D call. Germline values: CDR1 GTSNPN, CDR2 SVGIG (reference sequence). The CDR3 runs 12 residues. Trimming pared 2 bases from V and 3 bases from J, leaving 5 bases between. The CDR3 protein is CAWSRIYNEQFF. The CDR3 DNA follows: TGTGCCTGGAGTAGGATCTACAATGAGCAGTTCTTC.

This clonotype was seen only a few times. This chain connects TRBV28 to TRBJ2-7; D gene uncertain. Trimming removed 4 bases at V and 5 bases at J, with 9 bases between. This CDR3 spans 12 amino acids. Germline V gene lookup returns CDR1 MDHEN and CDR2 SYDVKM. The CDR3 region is CASSYDTNEQYF. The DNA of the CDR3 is TGTGCCAGCAGTTATGACACTAACGAGCAGTACTTC.